Presented here are 12 T cell receptor beta chains from one specimen sequenced in a study of shared clonotypes between healthy human individuals. Measured with immunoSEQ multiplex PCR; TCRdb has only the in-frame clones, and not every one. This table has about 980,000 clones, about 80% appearing once. Sequencing input: memory CD4+ T cells sorted from blood. Indicated subset: CD45RA-negative fraction. These receptors were taken from a man younger than 35 in good health.

To note about this clone: The same CDR3 also results from other DNA sequences found in this sample. The chain is built from TRBV7-9 and TRBJ2-5; TRBD1 matches 8 bases. The CDR3 runs 14 residues. Per the germline V gene, CDR1 is SEHNR and CDR2 is FQNEAQ (reference sequence). J gave up 4 bases and V 3 bases, and 4 bases lay outside the gene matches. The CDR3 DNA reads TGTGCCAGCAGCTTGGGAACAGGGGGAGAGACCCAGTACTTC. It translates to CASSLGTGGETQYF.

This sequence joins TRBV10-3 and TRBJ2-2; 9 bases match TRBD1. CDR1 is ENHRY and CDR2 is SYGVKD in the germline V gene. The CDR3 sequence is 15 residues long. The ends lost 5 bases at V and 4 bases at J; junction bases unmatched: 5. For the CDR3, the DNA is TGTGCCATCAGTTCCGGGACAGGGCTCACCGGGGAGCTGTTTTTT. It translates to CAISSGTGLTGELFF.

This clone was detected only a few times. This chain links TRBV2 with TRBJ2-3, with 11 bases fitting TRBD2. Trimming at V came to 7 bases and at J to 3 bases, leaving 3 bases not matched to a gene. Germline CDR1 and CDR2: SNHLY and FYNNEI. This CDR3 has 14 residues. CDR3 DNA: TGTGCCAGCAAGGCTAGCGGGGGGACAGATACGCAGTATTTT. Its protein is CASKASGGTDTQYF.

This clone showed up just a few times. This sequence joins TRBV29-1 and TRBJ2-7; D may be TRBD1 or TRBD2 (5 bases each). V was pared by 3 bases and J by 7 bases, with 13 bases between. This CDR3 spans 12 amino acids. Germline CDR1 SQVTM, CDR2 ANQGSEA. The CDR3 DNA follows: TGCAGCGTTGAGTTTGGGGGTAAGGAGCAGTACTTC. Amino acids: CSVEFGGKEQYF.

The V gene is TRBV18, the J gene TRBJ2-2; 7 bases map to TRBD1. The length of the CDR3 is 20 residues. V lost 6 bases to trimming and J lost 2 bases; unmatched junction nucleotides: 21. Germline CDR1 KGHSH, CDR2 LQKENI. The CDR3: CASSKYPYSGTEFNTGELFF. The CDR3 coding sequence is TGTGCCAGCTCCAAATATCCATATTCCGGGACAGAATTCAACACCGGGGAGCTGTTTTTT. Drawing the rest from reference TRBV18 and TRBJ2-2, the complete variable domain is NAGVMQNPRHLVRRRGQEARLRCSPMKGHSHVYWYRQLPEEGLKFMVYLQKENIIDESGMPKERFSAEFPKEGPSILRIQQVVRGDSAAYFCASSKYPYSGTEFNTGELFFGEGSRLTVL.

J is TRBJ2-7 and V is TRBV28, with 7 bases matching TRBD1. Germline V gives CDR1 MDHEN, CDR2 SYDVKM. The CDR3 has 14 residues. V was pared by 7 bases and J by 1 base, with 7 bases of the junction left unmatched. As DNA, the CDR3 is TGTGCCAGCAATACCCCGGGACAGTCCTACGAGCAGTACTTC. Translated: CASNTPGQSYEQYF.

This clone was found once. The V and J genes are TRBV15 and TRBJ2-7, with 7 bases that match TRBD2. This CDR3 contains 15 residues. The junction had 7 bases not matched to a gene; V was cut back by 0 bases and J by 5 bases. Germline V lookup: CDR1 LNHNV, CDR2 YYDKDF (reference sequence). In nucleotides, the CDR3 is TGTGCCACCAGCAGAGACGCCGCCCGGGAGGACGAGCAGTACTTC. Translating it yields CATSRDAAREDEQYF.

The J gene is TRBJ2-7, the V gene TRBV2; D is tentatively TRBD1 or TRBD2 (6 bases each). Trimming left V 6 bases short and J 2 bases short, with 14 bases between. The CDR3 loop spans 14 amino acids. Germline CDR1 and CDR2: SNHLY and FYNNEI. CDR3 sequence reads: CASRGGFPTYEQYF. The CDR3 coding sequence is TGTGCCAGCAGGGGGGGCTTCCCGACCTACGAGCAGTACTTC.

The rearrangement uses TRBV10-3 and TRBJ2-5, with D uncertain. V shed 5 bases and J shed 4 bases, with 8 bases lying between them. CDR3 length: 12 residues. Germline V gene sequence: CDR1 ENHRY, CDR2 SYGVKD. CDR3 sequence: CAISNLRETQYF. The DNA of the CDR3 is TGTGCCATCAGTAACCTTAGAGAGACCCAGTACTTC.

This sequence joins TRBV10-3 and TRBJ1-3; possibly TRBD1 for D (5 bases). This CDR3 is built from 17 residues. The germline V gene encodes CDR1 ENHRY and CDR2 SYGVKD. With 2 bases removed from V and 0 bases from J, the gap between germline ends came to 14 bases. The CDR3, as DNA: TGTGCCATCAGTGAGCGAGGGGAGAGCATCTCTGGAAACACCATATATTTT. Protein product: CAISERGESISGNTIYF.

Note on this clone: The same CDR3 is also encoded by other DNA sequences in this sample. V and J are TRBV7-9 and TRBJ2-7; 7 bases fit TRBD2. This CDR3 region has 14 residues. V lost 5 bases and J lost 0; bases outside the gene matches: 4. In germline, CDR1 is SEHNR, CDR2 FQNEAQ (reference sequence). DNA of the CDR3: TGTGCCAGCAGCCCGGGGGGAAGCTCCTACGAGCAGTACTTC. Protein product: CASSPGGSSYEQYF.

The chain has TRBV5-1 and TRBJ1-6; no clear D gene. V was pared by 4 bases and J by 5 bases, with 13 bases between. CDR1 is SGHRS and CDR2 is YFSETQ in the germline V gene. There are 15 residues in the CDR3. The CDR3 region has the DNA TGCGCCAGCAGCACCTCCTATGGCGATAATTCACCCCTCCACTTT. It is translated as CASSTSYGDNSPLHF.